One and the same sample provided the 21 T cell receptor beta chains below, sequenced in a study of T cells expressing NK-cell markers (dated by TCRdb to 2018 to 2021). Library creation used 5' RACE. Sequenced on an Illumina HiSeq 2000. TCRdb reprocessed the reads, reporting each CDR3 protein sequence once and no DNA. The sample's own table lists 150,000 to 160,000 distinct CDR3 sequences. Less than 40% of the sample is taken by the ten largest. Sequenced sample: blood T cells: a sorted CD56 or NKG2C T cell subset, CD4+ or CD8+ T cells, or bulk PBMC T cells (not recorded which). These TCRs come from a woman in her fifties or sixties in good health. Donor details come from another sample of the same person, matched by shared clones.

The chain carries TRBV4-1 and TRBJ1-5; the D gene TCRdb calls, TRBD1, cannot be checked with no DNA. There are 15 residues in the CDR3. Germline loops: CDR1 MGHRA, CDR2 YSYEKL. CDR3 region: CASSQTQGAGQPQHF.

The rearrangement uses TRBV27 and TRBJ2-1; absent DNA, TCRdb's TRBD1 call cannot be checked. The CDR3 has 16 residues. CDR1 and CDR2 (germline): MNHEY, SMNVEV (reference sequence). The CDR3 spells CATRPPGANFYNEQFF.

The chain uses TRBV18 and TRBJ1-1. This CDR3 region has 15 residues. Germline-derived CDR1 and CDR2 are KGHSH and LQKENI. CDR3 protein: CASSPESSVNTEAFF. Full variable domain (rest looked up from reference TRBV18 and TRBJ1-1): NAGVMQNPRHLVRRRGQEARLRCSPMKGHSHVYWYRQLPEEGLKFMVYLQKENIIDESGMPKERFSAEFPKEGPSILRIQQVVRGDSAAYFCASSPESSVNTEAFFGQGTRLTVV.

The gene calls are TRBV6-5 and TRBJ2-3; no DNA is available, so the TRBD1 call from TCRdb remains unchecked. The CDR3 consists of 20 residues. Germline V gene data show CDR1 as MNHEY and CDR2 as SVGAGI. The CDR3 sequence: CASSYGPGDRGYSSTDTQYF.

V usage is TRBV29-1 and J usage is TRBJ2-7; TCRdb calls TRBD2, which cannot be checked without DNA. The CDR3 is 14 residues long. Germline V gene data show CDR1 as SQVTM and CDR2 as ANQGSEA. CDR3 loop: CSVRREDMSYEQYF.

The CDR3 region is CASSSNTGVFDYGYTF. The rearrangement uses TRBV7-9 and TRBJ1-2; the D call of TRBD1 rests on TCRdb alone, since no DNA is present to check it. Looked up from germline, CDR1 is SEHNR and CDR2 is FQNEAQ (reference sequence). This CDR3 contains 16 residues.

This rearrangement joins TRBV27 to TRBJ2-5; TCRdb gives TRBD1 as the D gene, but with no DNA this cannot be confirmed. Germline V gene sequence: CDR1 MNHEY, CDR2 SMNVEV (reference sequence). CDR3 length: 14 residues. The CDR3 region is CASSGRGLEETQYF.

This rearrangement joins TRBV10-2 to TRBJ2-7; TCRdb gives TRBD2 as the D gene, but with no DNA this cannot be confirmed. Germline CDR1 WSHSY, CDR2 SAAADI. This CDR3 region has 16 residues. The CDR3: CASSESPPREVYEQYF.

The V gene is TRBV6-1, the J gene TRBJ2-3; with no DNA, the TCRdb D assignment of TRBD1 cannot be verified. The CDR3 is made up of 15 amino acids. Germline CDR1 is MNHNS and CDR2 is SASEGT. The chain's CDR3 is CASSPRGREADTQYF.

V usage is TRBV3-1 and J usage is TRBJ1-1; TCRdb outputs TRBD1, but without DNA this stays unchecked. This CDR3 comprises 14 residues. CDR1 is LGHDT, CDR2 YNNKEL, per germline (reference sequence). CDR3 protein: CASNTGWTNTEAFF.

This chain's CDR3 is CASSPPGGLRTDTQYF. This sequence joins TRBV27 and TRBJ2-3; TCRdb gives TRBD1 as the D gene, but with no DNA this cannot be confirmed. The CDR3 runs 16 residues. Germline V gives CDR1 MNHEY, CDR2 SMNVEV (reference sequence).

The V and J genes are TRBV14 and TRBJ2-2. The CDR3 sequence is 15 residues long. CDR1 is SGHDN and CDR2 is FVKESK in the germline V gene. The CDR3 region is CASSQAFWFPGELFF.

J is TRBJ1-1 and V is TRBV3-1; TCRdb names TRBD1, which stays unverified in the absence of DNA. Looked up from germline, CDR1 is LGHDT and CDR2 is YNNKEL (reference sequence). The CDR3 covers 16 residues. The chain's CDR3 is CASSQETGVPRTEAFF. Complete variable domain (other parts from reference TRBV3-1 and TRBJ1-1): DTAVSQTPKYLVTQMGNDKSIKCEQNLGHDTMYWYKQDSKKFLKIMFSYNNKELIINETVPNRFSPKSPDKAHLNLHINSLELGDSAVYFCASSQETGVPRTEAFFGQGTRLTVV.

V is TRBV28 and J is TRBJ2-4; the D call of TRBD1 rests on TCRdb alone, since no DNA is present to check it. Germline loops: CDR1 MDHEN, CDR2 SYDVKM. CDR3 size: 14 residues. The CDR3 region is CASSSGTGRLVQYF.

The V and J genes are TRBV6-2 or TRBV6-3 and TRBJ2-1; TCRdb proposes TRBD2, but this gene call is untestable without DNA. Germline V lookup: CDR1 MNHEY, CDR2 SVGEGT. There are 14 residues in the CDR3. The CDR3 loop reads CASSLEWARDEQFF.

The chain recombines TRBV27 with TRBJ2-5; TCRdb's assignment of TRBD2 cannot be checked, as there is no DNA. The germline V gene has CDR1 MNHEY and CDR2 SMNVEV (reference sequence). The CDR3 runs to 15 residues. CDR3: CASSRLDRPLETQYF.

The chain links TRBV11-2 to TRBJ2-7; the D gene TCRdb calls, TRBD2, cannot be checked with no DNA. This CDR3 comprises 15 residues. The germline CDR1 and CDR2 sequences are SGHAT and FQNNGV. CDR3 loop: CASSLERGLSYEQYF.

This chain uses TRBV12-3 or TRBV12-4 with TRBJ1-5; with no DNA, the TCRdb D assignment of TRBD1 cannot be verified. This CDR3 is built from 15 residues. The CDR3 protein is CASSTVLTGNQPQHF.

The rearrangement links TRBV4-1 to TRBJ2-7. The CDR3 sequence is 16 residues long. Germline values: CDR1 MGHRA, CDR2 YSYEKL. Here the CDR3 reads CASSQARFPETYEQYF.

The rearrangement links TRBV5-6 to TRBJ2-7; TCRdb picks TRBD2, but there is no DNA to check that call. The CDR3 is made up of 13 amino acids. CDR1 and CDR2 (germline): SGHDT, YYEEEE. The CDR3 sequence: CASGRTSDYEQYF.

The J gene is TRBJ2-7, the V gene TRBV5-6; TCRdb lists TRBD2, though no DNA is available to test this call. The CDR3 contains 13 residues. In germline, CDR1 is SGHDT, CDR2 YYEEEE. This CDR3 is CASSLPGGHEQYF.